These 24 T cell receptor beta chains share one sample of origin, sequenced in a study of blood T cell repertoires in COVID-19. TCRdb's copy holds only in-frame clones and misses some; the assay was immunoSEQ multiplex PCR. The sample yields under 75,000 clones, about 86% seen once. The sample was peripheral blood. These receptors were obtained from a woman aged 80 or over with active COVID-19.

V and J are TRBV7-9 and TRBJ1-1; 7 nucleotides match TRBD1. The CDR3 sequence is 13 residues long. After removal of 1 base from V and 5 bases from J, the junction contained 1 base not matched to a gene. Germline V gene data show CDR1 as SEHNR and CDR2 as FQNEAQ (reference sequence). The CDR3 region is CASSLEQGTEAFF. DNA for the CDR3: TGTGCCAGCAGCTTAGAACAGGGGACTGAAGCTTTCTTT.

The chain uses TRBV2 and TRBJ2-3; weak D call: TRBD2 (6 bases). Germline-derived CDR1 and CDR2 are SNHLY and FYNNEI. This CDR3 region has 16 residues. Trimming took off 5 bases at V and 8 bases at J, with 23 bases between the two ends. CDR3 region: CASSTHLARAGGTQYF. CDR3 nucleotide sequence: TGTGCCAGCAGTACCCACCTAGCTCGGGCCGGGGGTACGCAGTATTTT.

The table lists this clone with a count of one. The chain recombines TRBV28 with TRBJ1-6; 7 bases match TRBD1. Germline CDR1 is MDHEN and CDR2 is SYDVKM. The CDR3 is made up of 15 amino acids. V was pared by 3 bases and J by 4 bases, with 3 bases of the junction left unmatched. The CDR3 reads CASSFPGQYNSPLHF. The CDR3, as DNA: TGTGCCAGCAGTTTCCCGGGACAGTATAATTCACCCCTCCACTTT.

The chain links TRBV7-8 to TRBJ2-2; 9 bases match TRBD2. After removal of 5 bases from V and 4 bases from J, the junction contained 11 bases not matched to a gene. CDR3 size: 17 residues. The germline V gene encodes CDR1 SGHVS and CDR2 FQNEAQ. CDR3 nucleotides: TGTGCCAGCAGCCCGTCCCGCGGGGGGGCAATCACCGGGGAGCTGTTTTTT. It encodes CASSPSRGGAITGELFF. Variable domain in full (rest from reference TRBV7-8 and TRBJ2-2): GAGVSQSPRYKVAKRGQDVALRCDPISGHVSLFWYQQALGQGPEFLTYFQNEAQLDKSGLPSDRFFAERPEGSVSTLKIQRTQQEDSAVYLCASSPSRGGAITGELFFGEGSRLTVL.

The chain combines TRBV10-3 with TRBJ2-1; TRBD1 matches 11 bases. Losses at the gene ends were 7 bases for V and 6 bases for J; bases not matched to a gene: 5. CDR1 is ENHRY, CDR2 SYGVKD, per germline. The CDR3 length is 14 residues. The CDR3 coding sequence is TGTGCCATCACCTCGGACAGGGGGCTCAATGAGCAGTTCTTC. As protein: CAITSDRGLNEQFF.

About this clone: Different DNA sequences within this sample yield the same CDR3. The CDR3 region has the DNA TGTGCCAGCAGCGGAACTAGCGGGGCTACCGGGGAGCTGTTTTTT. This gives the protein CASSGTSGATGELFF. The rearrangement uses TRBV9 and TRBJ2-2; 10 bases align to TRBD2. Germline CDR1 is SGDLS and CDR2 is YYNGEE. CDR3 length: 15 residues. V lost 3 bases to trimming and J lost 5 bases; unmatched junction nucleotides: 4.

This clone was counted between two and nine times. This sequence joins TRBV6-6 and TRBJ1-5; D gene unclear. This CDR3 comprises 12 residues. Trimming cost V 4 bases and J 5 bases, with 6 bases left between them. Per germline, CDR1 MNHNY and CDR2 SVGAGI (reference sequence). The CDR3 sequence: CASSFGDQPQHF. CDR3 in DNA: TGTGCCAGCAGTTTCGGAGATCAGCCCCAGCATTTT.

The V and J genes are TRBV10-3 and TRBJ2-1; TRBD2 matches 9 bases. The junction had 4 bases not matched to a gene; V was cut back by 4 bases and J by 0 bases. The germline gives CDR1 ENHRY, CDR2 SYGVKD. The CDR3 extends over 16 amino acids. DNA of the CDR3: TGTGCCATCAGTGCCTTAGCGGGGGTCTCCTACAATGAGCAGTTCTTC. Its protein product is CAISALAGVSYNEQFF.

V usage is TRBV5-1 and J usage is TRBJ2-1, with a tentative D call TRBD2 (7 bases). V gave up 4 bases and J gave up 6 bases, with 23 bases separating them. The CDR3 totals 17 residues. CDR1 is SGHRS, CDR2 YFSETQ, per germline. CDR3 region: CASSTWDTGTTSNEQFF. Written as DNA, the CDR3 is TGCGCCAGCAGCACCTGGGACACCGGGACTACCTCCAATGAGCAGTTCTTC.

The rearrangement uses TRBV5-4 and TRBJ2-3; tentatively, D is TRBD1 (6 bases). The V and J ends lost 2 bases and 5 bases respectively, with 15 bases between them. This CDR3 spans 15 amino acids. The germline gives CDR1 SGHNT, CDR2 YYREEE (reference sequence). As DNA, the CDR3 is TGTGCCAGCAGCTTAGGGGGTGAGGGAAAAGATACGCAGTATTTT. Translation gives CASSLGGEGKDTQYF.

This CDR3 reads CASSSPSGGEETQYF. The CDR3 DNA sequence: TGTGCCAGCAGTTCCCCTAGCGGGGGGGAAGAGACCCAGTACTTC. V gene TRBV6-2 or TRBV6-3 combines with J gene TRBJ2-5, with 12 bases that match TRBD2. The length of the CDR3 is 15 residues. V shed 4 bases and J 3 bases; nucleotides not matched to a gene: 3. Germline-derived CDR1 and CDR2 are MNHEY and SVGEGT.

The genes are TRBV4-3 and TRBJ1-6; possibly TRBD1 for D (6 bases). Germline V gene sequence: CDR1 LGHNA, CDR2 YSLEER. The V gene lost 4 bases and the J gene lost 5 bases, with 18 bases spanning the gap. The CDR3 loop spans 17 amino acids. CDR3 nucleotides: TGCGCCAGCAGCCTAACTAACCTAGGGGGGGATAATTCACCCCTCCACTTT. Translating gives CASSLTNLGGDNSPLHF.

The chain has TRBV28 and TRBJ1-2, with D possibly TRBD1 on 5 matching bases. Germline CDR1 is MDHEN and CDR2 is SYDVKM. V gave up 2 bases and J gave up 2 bases, with 15 bases separating them. The CDR3 has 16 residues. The CDR3 loop reads CASSLIWRGPNYGYTF. CDR3 nucleotides: TGTGCCAGCAGTTTAATCTGGAGGGGCCCCAACTATGGCTACACCTTC.

This chain connects TRBV28 to TRBJ1-5; perhaps TRBD1 as D (5 bases). Germline lookup yields CDR1 MDHEN and CDR2 SYDVKM. The CDR3 consists of 13 residues. Between the trimmed V and J ends, which lost 8 bases and 3 bases, there was a span of 11 bases. CDR3 nucleotide sequence: TGTGCCAGCCTGGGCAGGGCCAATCAGCCCCAGCATTTT. Translation gives CASLGRANQPQHF.

V gene TRBV5-1 combines with J gene TRBJ2-7, with a weak D call TRBD2 (5 bases). V dropped 0 bases and J dropped 2 bases, with 9 bases sitting between them. In germline, CDR1 is SGHRS, CDR2 YFSETQ. The length of the CDR3 is 14 residues. CDR3 sequence: CASSLDGLAYEQYF. CDR3 in DNA: TGCGCCAGCAGCTTGGACGGACTTGCCTACGAGCAGTACTTC.

This rearrangement joins TRBV18 to TRBJ2-7, with TRBD1 matching over 8 bases. Per germline, CDR1 KGHSH and CDR2 LQKENI. V gave up 3 bases and J gave up 2 bases; unmatched junction bases: 0. CDR3 length: 13 amino acids. DNA of the CDR3: TGTGCCAGCTCACCGGACAGGGCCTACGAGCAGTACTTC. Amino acids: CASSPDRAYEQYF.

The chain recombines TRBV18 with TRBJ1-2, with D tentatively TRBD1 (6 bases). The germline V gene encodes CDR1 KGHSH and CDR2 LQKENI. Trimming shortened V by 3 bases and J by 8 bases, and 19 bases separated the two germline ends. This CDR3 spans 15 amino acids. DNA of the CDR3: TGTGCCAGCTCACCCGGCGGGGGCGGTTTAACAGGCTACACCTTC. Translating gives CASSPGGGGLTGYTF.

The V call is TRBV19, the J call TRBJ1-1, with a weak D call TRBD1 (6 bases). V was clipped by 5 bases and J by 4 bases, with 14 bases between them. This CDR3 region has 14 residues. Germline values: CDR1 LNHDA, CDR2 SQIVND (reference sequence). DNA of the CDR3: TGTGCCAGTAGTCGAACCAGGGGTGGCACTGAAGCTTTCTTT. Protein product: CASSRTRGGTEAFF.

This clone was seen a single time. The chain recombines TRBV18 with TRBJ1-1; weak D call: TRBD1 (5 bases). The germline gives CDR1 KGHSH, CDR2 LQKENI. CDR3 size: 13 residues. V lost 6 bases and J lost 3, with 11 bases in between. CDR3 protein: CASSAGQYTEAFF. In DNA, the CDR3 is TGTGCCAGCTCCGCGGGGCAGTACACTGAAGCTTTCTTT.

This clone showed up just once. The rearrangement joins TRBV12-5 to TRBJ2-3, with 14 bases fitting TRBD2. Germline CDR1 and CDR2: LGHNT and FRNRAP. J was trimmed by 4 bases and V by 3 bases; bases with no gene match: 6. CDR3 length equals 17 residues. This chain's CDR3 is CASGFFQTSGGADTQYF. The CDR3 DNA follows: TGTGCTAGTGGTTTTTTCCAGACTAGCGGGGGGGCAGATACGCAGTATTTT. Variable domain in full (rest from reference TRBV12-5 and TRBJ2-3): DARVTQTPRHKVTEMGQEVTMRCQPILGHNTVFWYRQTMMQGLELLAYFRNRAPLDDSGMPKDRFSAEMPDATLATLKIQPSEPRDSAVYFCASGFFQTSGGADTQYFGPGTRLTVL.

This clone was picked up one time. CDR3 nucleotides: TGTGCCAGCAGCTCTAGCGGGTACACAGATACGCAGTATTTT. Translated: CASSSSGYTDTQYF. The chain employs TRBV7-2 and TRBJ2-3; 8 bases match TRBD2. This CDR3 region has 14 residues. J lost 2 bases, V lost 4 bases, and 2 bases had no gene match. Germline values: CDR1 SGHTA, CDR2 FQGNSA.

The genes are TRBV3-1 (or the pseudogene TRBV3-2) and TRBJ2-2; D is undetermined. Trimming removed 3 bases from V and 8 bases from J, with 16 bases in between. The germline V gene has CDR1 LGHDT and CDR2 YNNKEL (reference sequence). The CDR3 has 15 amino acids. The CDR3 protein is CASSQARVTMGELFF. Here the CDR3 DNA reads TGTGCCAGCAGCCAGGCTCGGGTCACGATGGGGGAGCTGTTTTTT.

V is TRBV9 and J is TRBJ2-1; 8 bases fit TRBD2. This CDR3 has 14 residues. Per germline, CDR1 SGDLS and CDR2 YYNGEE. V lost 4 bases and J lost 6; bases outside the gene matches: 6. CDR3 sequence reads: CASSPDGTSNEQFF. The CDR3 DNA reads as TGTGCCAGCAGCCCCGACGGGACTAGCAATGAGCAGTTCTTC.

The J gene is TRBJ2-3, the V gene TRBV27, with 13 bases aligning to TRBD2. Germline CDR1 reads MNHEY; CDR2 reads SMNVEV (reference sequence). With 5 bases clipped from V and 5 bases from J, the junction kept 7 bases outside the gene matches. This CDR3 is 16 amino acids long. The DNA of the CDR3 is TGTGCCAGCAGTATACTAGCGGGGGGGCAGGGAGATACGCAGTATTTT. Its protein is CASSILAGGQGDTQYF.